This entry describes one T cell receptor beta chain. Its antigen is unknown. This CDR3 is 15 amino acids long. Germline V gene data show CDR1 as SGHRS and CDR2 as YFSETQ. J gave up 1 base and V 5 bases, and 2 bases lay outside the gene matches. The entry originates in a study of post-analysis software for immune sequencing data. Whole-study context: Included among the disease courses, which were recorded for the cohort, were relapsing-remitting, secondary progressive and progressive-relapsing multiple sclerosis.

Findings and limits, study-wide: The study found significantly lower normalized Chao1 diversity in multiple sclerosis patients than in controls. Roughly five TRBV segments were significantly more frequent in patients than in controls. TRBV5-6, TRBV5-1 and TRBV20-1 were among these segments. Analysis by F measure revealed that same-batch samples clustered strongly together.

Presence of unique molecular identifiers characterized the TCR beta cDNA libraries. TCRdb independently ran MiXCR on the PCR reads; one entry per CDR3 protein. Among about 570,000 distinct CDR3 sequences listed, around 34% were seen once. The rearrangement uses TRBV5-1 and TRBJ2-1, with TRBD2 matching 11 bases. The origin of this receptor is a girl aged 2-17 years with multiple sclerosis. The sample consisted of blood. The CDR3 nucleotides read TGCGCCAGCAGGTGGACTAGCGGGTCCTACAATGAGCAGTTCTTC. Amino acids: CASRWTSGSYNEQFF. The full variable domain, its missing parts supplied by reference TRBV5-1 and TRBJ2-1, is KAGVTQTPRYLIKTRGQQVTLSCSPISGHRSVSWYQQTPGQGLQFLFEYFSETQRNKGNFPGRFSGRQFSNSRSEMNVSTLELGDSALYLCASRWTSGSYNEQFFGPGTRLTVL.